This T cell receptor (beta chain) comes out of a study of blood T cell repertoires in COVID-19. Across the study: Samples representing acute and convalescent COVID-19 were sourced from the United States, Italy and Spain. T cells, B-cell-depleted T cells, or PBMCs provided the cDNA or gDNA that served as material.

How the authors handled the data: Estimation of nucleated cell counts relied on the amplification of reference gene primers. The assay was immunoSEQ multiplex PCR, and TCRdb's table has in-frame clones only and misses some. Clone size and the V and J calls come from that table; the DNA yielded D and trimming. The sample records about 110,000 clones, approximately 82% being singletons. CDR3 length: 15 amino acids. V gave up 5 bases and J gave up 2 bases, with 15 bases separating them. The germline CDR1 and CDR2 sequences are MNHEY and SMNVEV (reference sequence). This clone was seen a handful of times.

Sequenced material: peripheral blood. The chain uses TRBV27 and TRBJ1-2; a possible D gene is TRBD1 (6 bases). The clonotype originates from a woman of 80 years or more with acute or convalescent COVID-19. CDR3: CASSPWTVKNYGYTF. The CDR3 DNA reads TGTGCCAGCAGTCCGTGGACAGTCAAAAACTATGGCTACACCTTC.